This T cell receptor beta chain was recorded in a study of T-cell reconstitution after alpha-beta-depleted transplantation in children (dated by TCRdb to the mid-2010s). With regard to the full study: Using TCR repertoire profiling, the study quantitatively followed how T-cell immune reconstitution unfolded in children after TCRalphabeta/CD19-depleted allogeneic hematopoietic cell transplantation.

This clonotype has at least ten counts. Its cognate antigen has yet to be identified. No much larger clone is present one base from it, and per-base qualities are unavailable. Preparation of the library involved PCR. The run used an Illumina HiSeq 2500. To normalize quantification of the TCRbeta repertoire, the TCR libraries were built with molecular barcoding that relied on unique molecular identifiers. In-frame beta chains were kept once TCRdb had trimmed the public reads at Q25 with fastp and called clones with MiXCR. Each entry merges the rows of one CDR3 protein and shows their most common DNA and genes. Here the sample has hundreds of thousands of distinct CDR3 sequences; approximately 16% occur a single time. Together, the top ten hold 1.1% of the sample. Including the terminal cysteine and phenylalanine, the CDR3 comprises 13 residues. The only DNA kept is the CDR3, 39 bases in frame from the first base. The germline V gene gives CDR1 as MNHEY and CDR2 as SVGAGI. Trimming takes 8 bases from V and 6 bases from J, and the germline ends sit 14 bases apart.

This TCR came from a human donor who donated a stem cell graft to a child with acute myeloid leukemia. The V gene is TRBV6-5 and the J gene is TRBJ1-5; the D gene remains uncertain. This specimen consisted of PBMCs from the stem cell graft donor, obtained from the stem cell graft. The encoded CDR3 is CASVLVGGQPQHF. The DNA reads TGTGCCAGCGTCCTCGTGGGAGGTCAGCCCCAGCATTTT.